This TCR beta chain was obtained from a study of T cell responses to AZD1222 COVID-19 vaccine. The CDR3 has 21 residues. V lost 5 bases, J lost 4 bases, and 24 bases stayed unmatched. Germline-derived CDR1 and CDR2 are SGHVS and FQNEAQ. Measured with immunoSEQ multiplex PCR; TCRdb has only the in-frame clones, and not every one. The profile shows roughly 100,000 clones, around 80% of them singletons. The J gene is TRBJ2-3, the V gene TRBV7-8; 10 bases are shared with TRBD1. The TCR sequence derives from an adult in good health. Sequences were derived from peripheral blood, sampled on day 0 of AZD1222 vaccination. CDR3 loop: CASSQKRGGTGVLSSADTQYF. CDR3 bases: TGTGCCAGCAGCCAAAAACGGGGGGGGACAGGGGTCCTTTCCTCCGCAGATACGCAGTATTTT. Filled out from reference TRBV7-8 and TRBJ2-3, the complete variable domain reads GAGVSQSPRYKVAKRGQDVALRCDPISGHVSLFWYQQALGQGPEFLTYFQNEAQLDKSGLPSDRFFAERPEGSVSTLKIQRTQQEDSAVYLCASSQKRGGTGVLSSADTQYFGPGTRLTVL.